This T cell receptor (beta chain) was identified in a study of cytomegalovirus exposure and HLA in healthy donors. Findings and caveats of the study: Accounts indicate the classifier identified cytomegalovirus status with strong specificity and sensitivity.

V was trimmed by 5 bases and J by 3 bases, leaving 11 bases between them. Germline CDR1 and CDR2: MNHNS and SASEGT. The CDR3 covers 13 residues. The donors were members of the validation cohort comprising some 120 subjects, separate from the roughly 650-subject first cohort. Generated by immunoSEQ multiplex PCR, the TCRdb table keeps only in-frame clones and is missing some. The sample has 150,000 to 200,000 clones; roughly 89% are singletons. With regard to this clone: What it binds is unknown.

The sample was PBMCs. The chain is built from TRBV6-1 and TRBJ2-7; no reliable D call. This clonotype was obtained from a woman between 18 and 29 years old in good health and CMV-seropositive. CDR3 DNA sequence: TGTGCCAGCAGTATGCAGGTCGACTACGAGCAGTACTTC. It specifies CASSMQVDYEQYF.